The 29 T cell receptor beta chains below were found in one sample sequenced in a study of cytomegalovirus exposure and HLA in healthy donors. The PCR used 60 Vbeta and 13 Jbeta primers. Assay used: immunoSEQ multiplex PCR; TCRdb lists only in-frame clones, some missing. The table lists 140,000 or so clones, roughly 80% of them singletons. The source material was PBMCs. These receptor sequences come from a woman under 40 in good health and CMV-seronegative.

This chain joins TRBV10-3 and TRBJ1-3; no firm D call. V was pared by 0 bases and J by 0 bases, with 6 bases between. The CDR3 is 15 residues long. Per the germline V gene, CDR1 is ENHRY and CDR2 is SYGVKD. The CDR3 DNA is TGTGCCATCAGTGAGTCCCCCAGCTCTGGAAACACCATATATTTT. This codes for CAISESPSSGNTIYF.

The chain is built from TRBV9 and TRBJ1-6; 12 bases are shared with TRBD1. V lost 3 bases and J lost 7; bases outside the gene matches: 8. CDR1 is SGDLS and CDR2 is YYNGEE in the germline V gene. The CDR3 extends over 17 amino acids. CDR3: CASSATPGQGANSPLHF. CDR3 bases: TGTGCCAGCAGCGCGACACCGGGACAGGGGGCCAATTCACCCCTCCACTTT.

V and J are TRBV5-1 and TRBJ1-6, with TRBD1 matching over 9 bases. Germline CDR1 reads SGHRS; CDR2 reads YFSETQ. The CDR3 runs to 14 residues. Losses at the gene ends were 4 bases for V and 7 bases for J; bases not matched to a gene: 3. The CDR3 here is CASSPGTGNSPLHF. The CDR3 DNA reads as TGCGCCAGCAGCCCCGGGACAGGGAATTCACCCCTCCACTTT.

This clone was recorded a few times. The chain uses TRBV6-5 and TRBJ1-2; maybe TRBD1 (5 bases). This CDR3 has 13 residues. Germline CDR1 and CDR2: MNHEY and SVGAGI. V was cut by 6 bases and J by 3 bases, with 11 bases left in between. CDR3 DNA: TGTGCCAGCAGCAGTGGGACTTACTATGGCTACACCTTC. Translation gives CASSSGTYYGYTF.

This clone has just one count. This chain uses TRBV5-8 with TRBJ2-7, with 7 bases that match TRBD2. With 4 bases clipped from V and 1 base from J, the junction kept 8 bases outside the gene matches. The length of the CDR3 is 15 residues. The germline V gene encodes CDR1 SGHTS and CDR2 YDEGEE. CDR3 in amino acids: CASSLTPGGSYEQYF. As DNA, the CDR3 is TGTGCCAGCAGCCTCACCCCGGGGGGATCCTACGAGCAGTACTTC.

The chain couples TRBV2 to TRBJ1-5; 7 bases map to TRBD1. Germline V gives CDR1 SNHLY, CDR2 FYNNEI. The CDR3 contains 14 residues. V lost 3 bases to trimming and J lost 3 bases; unmatched junction nucleotides: 2. The CDR3 DNA sequence: TGTGCCAGCAGTGAGGGACAGCCCAATCAGCCCCAGCATTTT. Translating it yields CASSEGQPNQPQHF.

This clone has just one count. The J gene is TRBJ1-3, the V gene TRBV7-3, with TRBD1 as a possible D gene (5 bases). This CDR3 is 15 amino acids long. The germline V gene has CDR1 SGHTA and CDR2 FQGTGA. The germline V and J ends were trimmed by 8 bases and 0 bases, with 14 bases remaining between them. The CDR3 nucleotides are TGTGCCAGCCCCCCGGGGGGTATCTCTGGAAACACCATATATTTT. Residues: CASPPGGISGNTIYF.

The CDR3 coding sequence is TGTGCCAGCAGTCTCATGACTGGGGATACGCAGTATTTT. This encodes CASSLMTGDTQYF. The V gene is TRBV28, the J gene TRBJ2-3; no definite D call. CDR1 and CDR2 from the germline V gene are MDHEN and SYDVKM. Deletions cut 5 bases from V and 6 bases from J, with 12 bases between. This CDR3 is built from 13 residues.

The rearrangement joins TRBV5-8 to TRBJ1-5; 7 nucleotides agree with TRBD1. The germline gives CDR1 SGHTS, CDR2 YDEGEE. V lost 1 base to trimming and J lost 11 bases; unmatched junction nucleotides: 12. The CDR3 runs 15 residues. In DNA, the CDR3 is TGTGCCAGCAGCTTGTTACGCCGGTCGCAGGGGGCCCAGCATTTT. This gives the protein CASSLLRRSQGAQHF. Filled out from reference TRBV5-8 and TRBJ1-5, the complete variable domain reads EAGVTQSPTHLIKTRGQQATLRCSPISGHTSVYWYQQALGLGLQFLLWYDEGEERNRGNFPPRFSGRQFPNYSSELNVNALELEDSALYLCASSLLRRSQGAQHFGDGTRLSIL.

The rearrangement uses TRBV7-9 and TRBJ2-2; D is possibly TRBD2 (6 bases). CDR3 length: 16 residues. Germline lookup yields CDR1 SEHNR and CDR2 FQNEAQ (reference sequence). Trimming took off 1 base at V and 5 bases at J, with 14 bases between the two ends. The CDR3 DNA reads TGTGCCAGCAGCTTAGTCCGCGGGGTAGGGACCGGGGAGCTGTTTTTT. It encodes CASSLVRGVGTGELFF.

J is TRBJ1-1 and V is TRBV30; D is perhaps TRBD1 (5 bases). CDR1 and CDR2 (germline): GTSNPN, SVGIG (reference sequence). This CDR3 comprises 18 residues. The V end lost 3 bases, the J end lost 1 base, and 24 bases lay between the germline ends. CDR3 loop: CAWRYVDSPTRPNTEAFF. The CDR3 coding sequence is TGTGCCTGGAGATATGTCGACAGCCCTACCCGCCCGAACACTGAAGCTTTCTTT.

The chain is built from TRBV2 and TRBJ2-5; D possibly corresponds to TRBD1 (8 bases). CDR3 length equals 14 residues. Trimming took off 5 bases at V and 7 bases at J, with 17 bases between the two ends. CDR1 is SNHLY, CDR2 FYNNEI, per germline. In DNA, the CDR3 is TGTGCCAGCAGTTGGGGACAGGCGGGGGTGACCCAGTACTTC. Translated, it gives CASSWGQAGVTQYF.

The genes are TRBV4-1 and TRBJ2-7, with 9 nucleotides matching TRBD1. Trimming took 2 bases from V and 1 from J; bases not matched to a gene: 3. The CDR3 loop spans 15 amino acids. CDR1 is MGHRA and CDR2 is YSYEKL in the germline V gene. The CDR3 spells CASSQPGQGSYEQYF. The CDR3 DNA reads TGCGCCAGCAGCCAACCCGGACAGGGGTCCTACGAGCAGTACTTC.

The chain couples TRBV14 to TRBJ2-3, with a tentative D call TRBD1 (5 bases). Germline CDR1 and CDR2: SGHDN and FVKESK. Deletions cut 4 bases from V and 1 base from J, with 9 bases between. This CDR3 is 14 amino acids long. The CDR3 sequence: CASSLRQRTDTQYF. The CDR3 DNA reads TGTGCCAGCAGCCTAAGACAGCGCACAGATACGCAGTATTTT.

V usage is TRBV5-6 and J usage is TRBJ2-5; D may be TRBD1 (5 bases). The length of the CDR3 is 14 residues. V was trimmed by 2 bases and J by 5 bases, leaving 13 bases between them. Germline loops: CDR1 SGHDT, CDR2 YYEEEE. In DNA, the CDR3 is TGTGCCAGCAGCTTAGGGGTGTCCGGGGAGACCCAGTACTTC. Residues: CASSLGVSGETQYF.

The chain joins TRBV21-1 to TRBJ1-2; TRBD1, the D gene given by the table, was not confirmed from the DNA. TRBV21-1 is marked as a pseudogene. The CDR3 sequence is 15 residues long. DNA of the CDR3: TGTGCCAGCAGCAAAGGGGGGCTCGGTAACTATGGCTACACCTTC. Its translation: CASSKGGLGNYGYTF.

CDR3 amino acids: CASSIVGRGLYGYTF. The DNA for the CDR3 is TGTGCCAGTAGTATTGTTGGCAGGGGGCTGTATGGCTACACCTTC. The J gene is TRBJ1-2, the V gene TRBV19, with 8 bases fitting TRBD1. Germline V gene lookup returns CDR1 LNHDA and CDR2 SQIVND (reference sequence). This CDR3 is 15 amino acids long. With V trimmed by 3 bases and J by 5 bases, 8 bases remained unmatched. The whole variable domain, remainder taken from reference TRBV19 and TRBJ1-2, is DGGITQSPKYLFRKEGQNVTLSCEQNLNHDAMYWYRQDPGQGLRLIYYSQIVNDFQKGDIAEGYSVSREKKESFPLTVTSAQKNPTAFYLCASSIVGRGLYGYTFGSGTRLTVV.

The CDR3 here is CASSGAGATDTQYF. As DNA, the CDR3 is TGTGCCAGCAGTGGGGCGGGAGCCACAGATACGCAGTATTTT. The rearrangement links TRBV6-4 to TRBJ2-3; 7 nucleotides match TRBD2. V shed 4 bases, J shed 2 bases, and the junction held 3 bases outside the gene matches. The CDR3 loop spans 14 amino acids. Germline values: CDR1 MRHNA, CDR2 SNTAGT.

This chain links TRBV10-1 with TRBJ2-3; the match to TRBD2 covers 8 bases. This CDR3 contains 12 residues. Germline-derived CDR1 and CDR2 are WNHNN and SYGVQD (reference sequence). V shed 8 bases and J 4 bases; nucleotides not matched to a gene: 2. CDR3 residues: CASGLAADTQYF. The CDR3 nucleotides are TGCGCCAGCGGACTAGCAGCAGATACGCAGTATTTT.

The V call is TRBV11-2, the J call TRBJ2-7; 8 bases line up with TRBD1. With 1 base clipped from V and 2 bases from J, the junction kept 4 bases outside the gene matches. Germline values: CDR1 SGHAT, CDR2 FQNNGV. The CDR3 sequence is 15 residues long. The CDR3 spells CASSLAGQAAYEQYF. In nucleotides, the CDR3 is TGTGCCAGCAGCTTAGCGGGACAGGCCGCCTACGAGCAGTACTTC.

Only one count was recorded for this clone. V usage is TRBV28 and J usage is TRBJ2-2; 8 bases are a match to TRBD1. The CDR3 loop spans 14 amino acids. Germline CDR1 MDHEN, CDR2 SYDVKM. Losses at the gene ends were 8 bases for V and 3 bases for J; bases not matched to a gene: 5. This CDR3 reads CASETGGDTGELFF. The CDR3 DNA is TGTGCCAGCGAAACAGGGGGAGACACCGGGGAGCTGTTTTTT.

The V gene is TRBV2, the J gene TRBJ1-1; 7 positions match TRBD1. In germline, CDR1 is SNHLY, CDR2 FYNNEI. The CDR3 runs 13 residues. Germline trimming cut 6 bases from V and 1 base from J; bases unmatched to any gene: 2. In DNA, the CDR3 is TGTGCCAGCAGGGGGGACAGGAACACTGAAGCTTTCTTT. Its translation: CASRGDRNTEAFF.

V and J are TRBV6-6 and TRBJ2-5, with a tentative D call TRBD2 (5 bases). The V and J ends lost 0 bases and 5 bases respectively, with 13 bases between them. The germline V gene has CDR1 MNHNY and CDR2 SVGAGI (reference sequence). This CDR3 comprises 15 residues. DNA for the CDR3: TGTGCCAGCAGTTACTCGCGTATCGGGGTGGAGACCCAGTACTTC. This codes for CASSYSRIGVETQYF.

The chain employs TRBV10-2 and TRBJ2-7, with TRBD1 as a possible D gene (6 bases). CDR3 length: 16 residues. The V end was cut by 0 bases, the J end by 5 bases, with 17 bases between. Germline V gene sequence: CDR1 WSHSY, CDR2 SAAADI. The CDR3 region is CASSESLQGAGDEQYF. The CDR3 bases are TGCGCCAGCAGTGAGTCATTACAGGGTGCAGGAGACGAGCAGTACTTC.

The chain carries TRBV30 and TRBJ2-7, with 8 bases that match TRBD2. The V gene's germline CDR1 is GTSNPN and CDR2 SVGIG (reference sequence). Germline trimming cut 3 bases from V and 7 bases from J; bases unmatched to any gene: 8. This CDR3 has 13 residues. The CDR3 loop reads CAWRPSGLNEQYF. DNA for the CDR3: TGTGCCTGGAGACCTAGCGGGCTGAATGAGCAGTACTTC.

This clone has just one count. This rearrangement joins TRBV5-5 to TRBJ1-6; the match to TRBD1 covers 10 bases. CDR3 length: 15 residues. V lost 0 bases to trimming and J lost 9 bases; unmatched junction nucleotides: 3. Germline V gene data show CDR1 as SGHKS and CDR2 as YYEKEE (reference sequence). Here the CDR3 DNA reads TGTGCCAGCAGCTTGGGAGGGACAGGGGTTTCACCCCTCCACTTT. This sequence encodes CASSLGGTGVSPLHF.

The CDR3 DNA follows: TGCGCCAGCAGCGCACAGGGAATGTACACTGAAGCTTTCTTT. Protein: CASSAQGMYTEAFF. The V and J genes are TRBV10-2 and TRBJ1-1; maybe TRBD1 (6 bases). Between the trimmed V and J ends, which lost 6 bases and 3 bases, there was a span of 14 bases. The germline V gene has CDR1 WSHSY and CDR2 SAAADI. CDR3 length: 14 amino acids.

The rearrangement uses TRBV9 and TRBJ2-1; tentative D call: TRBD1 (5 bases). The CDR3 contains 17 residues. Germline V CDR1 and CDR2: SGDLS, YYNGEE. Between the trimmed V and J ends, which lost 0 bases and 5 bases, there was a span of 18 bases. CDR3 residues: CASSVEGQDMPNNEQFF. In DNA, the CDR3 is TGTGCCAGCAGCGTAGAGGGCCAGGACATGCCCAACAATGAGCAGTTCTTC.

The rearrangement links TRBV30 to TRBJ1-4; no firm D call. The germline V and J ends were trimmed by 2 bases and 5 bases, with 9 bases remaining between them. The CDR3 totals 13 residues. Germline assignment: CDR1 GTSNPN and CDR2 SVGIG (reference sequence). As DNA, the CDR3 is TGTGCCTGGAGTCTAGGCGGCAATGAAAAACTGTTTTTT. It codes for CAWSLGGNEKLFF. Full variable domain (remainder filled in from reference TRBV30 and TRBJ1-4): SQTIHQWPATLVQPVGSPLSLECTVEGTSNPNLYWYRQAAGRGLQLLFYSVGIGQISSEVPQNLSASRPQDRQFILSSKKLLLSDSGFYLCAWSLGGNEKLFFGSGTQLSVL.